The present T cell receptor (beta chain) was sequenced within a study of T-cell memory formation after mild COVID-19. Study background: Each donor largely had its own TCR clusters. Study-level findings and limits: CD8+ contracting clones occupied EMRA, while CD4+ ones occupied mainly CM and EM.

The CDR3 is 14 amino acids. Germline V gene data show CDR1 as SGHRS and CDR2 as YFSETQ. V trimming: 4 bases; J trimming: 5 bases; junction bases outside the gene matches: 4. In its sample, this clonotype was seen once. The antigen remains unidentified. TCRdb itself ran the 5' RACE reads through MiXCR, one entry per CDR3 protein. This sample has 55,000 to 65,000 distinct CDR3 sequences, with 9.5% found just once. The rearrangement joins TRBV5-1 to TRBJ1-1; 11 nucleotides align to TRBD1. The sequenced sample was PBMCs or a T cell subset sorted from them (not recorded which). The clonotype was recovered from a man between 18 and 29 years old who had mild COVID-19 (a few samples of this study predate the infection). Cell type and time point are not known. CDR3 in amino acids: CASSKDRGPTEAFF. Here the CDR3 DNA reads TGCGCCAGCAGCAAGGACAGGGGGCCTACTGAAGCTTTCTTT. Full variable domain (remainder filled in from reference TRBV5-1 and TRBJ1-1): KAGVTQTPRYLIKTRGQQVTLSCSPISGHRSVSWYQQTPGQGLQFLFEYFSETQRNKGNFPGRFSGRQFSNSRSEMNVSTLELGDSALYLCASSKDRGPTEAFFGQGTRLTVV.